The clone carrying this T cell receptor (beta chain) was detected ten times or more. Its antigen is as yet unknown. TCRdb re-called the reads with MiXCR, one entry per CDR3 protein. Altogether approximately 910,000 distinct CDR3 sequences are present, roughly 30% being singletons, with the ten largest covering around 15%. This sample stems from a study of T cell repertoires in cytomegalovirus infection. Study observations and caveats: Identification of carriers of CMV plus the relevant HLA was performed using cumulative public TCR beta family frequency.

Trimming removed 4 bases from V and 5 bases from J, with 9 bases in between. Germline V lookup: CDR1 SEHNR, CDR2 FQNEAQ (reference sequence). CDR3 length: 13 residues. This clonotype was sampled from a human donor in good health (CMV status not recorded). Some clones in this sample may be carry-over from other donors' samples. Sequenced here: cultured CD8+ T cells from PBMCs, sampled from culture after CMV antigen stimulation. The chain employs TRBV7-9 and TRBJ2-1; TRBD1 is a possible D gene (6 bases). The CDR3 is CASSSGTNNEQFF. For the CDR3, the DNA is TGTGCCAGCAGCTCCGGGACAAACAATGAGCAGTTCTTC.